The rows below give T cell receptor beta chains drawn from one sample of a study of regulatory T cells in long-lasting Graves disease. MiXCR was run by TCRdb on the multiplex PCR reads, yielding one entry per CDR3 protein. The table records about 660,000 distinct CDR3 sequences, about 30% of them present only once. Sample: peripheral blood mononuclear cells (PBMCs), taken when the disease was refractory, from a patient treated with antithyroid drugs. Source of these receptors: a female donor with Graves disease. Each CDR3 is given with its conserved first and last residue. D genes are given only for firm matches. Size tells how often a clone was seen (once, few, many) or the class of an expanded clone, and some rows leave it out.

V gene: TRBV6-2/TRBV6-3; D gene: TRBD2; clone size: few; J gene: TRBJ2-2; CDR3 protein: CASMLAGGPGKTGELFF; CDR3 DNA: TGTGCCAGCATGCTAGCGGGAGGGCCAGGGAAGACCGGGGAGCTGTTTTTT
V gene: TRBV7-2; D gene: -; clone size: few; J gene: TRBJ2-1; CDR3 protein: CASAWSSYNEQFF; CDR3 DNA: TGTGCCAGCGCGTGGAGCTCCTACAATGAGCAGTTCTTC
V gene: TRBV2; D gene: TRBD2; clone size: few; J gene: TRBJ2-1; CDR3 protein: CASTSGSLDEQFF; CDR3 DNA: TGTGCCTCGACTAGCGGGAGCCTCGATGAGCAGTTCTTC
V gene: TRBV30; D gene: TRBD1; clone size: -; J gene: TRBJ1-5; CDR3 protein: CAWSQGQGDQPQHF; CDR3 DNA: TGTGCCTGGAGTCAGGGACAGGGGGACCAGCCCCAGCATTTT
V gene: TRBV29-1; D gene: TRBD2; clone size: -; J gene: TRBJ2-2; CDR3 protein: CSVGLAGDTGELFF; CDR3 DNA: TGCAGCGTTGGACTAGCGGGAGACACCGGGGAGCTGTTTTTT
V gene: TRBV12-3/TRBV12-4; D gene: -; clone size: few; J gene: TRBJ1-1; CDR3 protein: CASRRGPEGAFF; CDR3 DNA: TGTGCCAGCAGACGGGGCCCGGAGGGAGCTTTCTTT
V gene: TRBV19; D gene: -; clone size: -; J gene: TRBJ1-5; CDR3 protein: CASSILRTDGNQPQHF; CDR3 DNA: TGTGCCAGTAGTATTCTAAGGACGGATGGCAATCAGCCCCAGCATTTT
V gene: TRBV5-6; D gene: TRBD2; clone size: few; J gene: TRBJ2-7; CDR3 protein: CASSLDASGRFYEQYF; CDR3 DNA: TGTGCCAGCAGCTTGGATGCTAGCGGGAGGTTCTACGAGCAGTACTTC
V gene: TRBV30; D gene: TRBD1; clone size: -; J gene: TRBJ1-2; CDR3 protein: CAWSNNRGAGYTF; CDR3 DNA: TGTGCCTGGAGTAATAACAGGGGCGCGGGCTACACCTTC
V gene: TRBV6-1; D gene: -; clone size: few; J gene: TRBJ1-6; CDR3 protein: CASDQHPDSPLHF; CDR3 DNA: TGTGCCAGCGATCAACACCCTGATTCACCCCTCCACTTT
V gene: TRBV2; D gene: -; clone size: many; J gene: TRBJ1-5; CDR3 protein: CASSGGAGVNQPQHF; CDR3 DNA: TGTGCCAGCAGCGGGGGAGCAGGGGTCAATCAGCCCCAGCATTTT
V gene: TRBV5-1; D gene: -; clone size: few; J gene: TRBJ2-7; CDR3 protein: CASSLQRQYEQYF; CDR3 DNA: TGCGCCAGCAGCTTGCAGCGGCAGTACGAGCAGTACTTC
V gene: TRBV5-1; D gene: -; clone size: -; J gene: TRBJ2-7; CDR3 protein: CASSPKRSVSYEQYF; CDR3 DNA: TGTGCCAGCAGCCCAAAGCGGTCGGTTAGCTACGAGCAGTACTTC
V gene: TRBV6-1; D gene: -; clone size: -; J gene: TRBJ1-5; CDR3 protein: CASRPIIAGQPQHF; CDR3 DNA: TGTGCCAGCAGACCTATTATAGCAGGTCAGCCCCAGCATTTT
V gene: TRBV27; D gene: -; clone size: many; J gene: TRBJ1-5; CDR3 protein: CASSSPGGQPQHF; CDR3 DNA: TGTGCCAGCAGTTCGCCGGGAGGACAGCCCCAGCATTTT
V gene: TRBV3-1; D gene: -; clone size: few; J gene: TRBJ1-2; CDR3 protein: CASSQIRTAHYGYTF; CDR3 DNA: TGTGCCAGCAGCCAAATTCGGACAGCCCACTATGGCTACACCTTC
V gene: TRBV11-1; D gene: TRBD2; clone size: many; J gene: TRBJ2-5; CDR3 protein: CASSIGLAGGRQETQYF; CDR3 DNA: TGTGCCAGCAGCATTGGACTAGCGGGAGGGCGTCAGGAGACCCAGTACTTC
V gene: TRBV6-1; D gene: TRBD1; clone size: few; J gene: TRBJ1-4; CDR3 protein: CASSPGLLDRENEKLFF; CDR3 DNA: TGTGCCAGCAGTCCCGGGCTCCTGGACAGGGAAAATGAAAAACTGTTTTTT
V gene: TRBV28; D gene: TRBD1; clone size: few; J gene: TRBJ2-2; CDR3 protein: CASSIGGQRAGELFF; CDR3 DNA: TGTGCCAGCAGCATAGGGGGCCAGAGGGCCGGGGAGCTGTTTTTT
V gene: TRBV6-1; D gene: TRBD2; clone size: few; J gene: TRBJ2-7; CDR3 protein: CASSGRGRKSYEQYF; CDR3 DNA: TGTGCCAGCAGTGGGCGCGGGAGAAAGTCCTACGAGCAGTACTTC
V gene: TRBV6-2/TRBV6-3; D gene: -; clone size: -; J gene: TRBJ1-2; CDR3 protein: CASSNPPGSYGYTF; CDR3 DNA: TGTGCCAGCAGTAATCCCCCAGGGTCCTATGGCTACACCTTC
V gene: TRBV7-2; D gene: TRBD1; clone size: -; J gene: TRBJ2-7; CDR3 protein: CASSFTIGQGLHEQYF; CDR3 DNA: TGTGCCAGCAGTTTCACCATTGGACAGGGGTTACACGAGCAGTACTTC
V gene: TRBV12-3/TRBV12-4; D gene: TRBD2; clone size: many; J gene: TRBJ2-7; CDR3 protein: CASSPGTSGYEQYF; CDR3 DNA: TGTGCCAGCAGTCCTGGGACTAGCGGTTACGAGCAGTACTTC
V gene: TRBV6-5; D gene: -; clone size: many; J gene: TRBJ2-7; CDR3 protein: CASSYRGSYEQYF; CDR3 DNA: TGTGCCAGCAGTTACCGCGGTTCCTACGAGCAGTACTTC
V gene: TRBV20-1; D gene: TRBD1; clone size: -; J gene: TRBJ2-7; CDR3 protein: CSALRTGAAYEQYF; CDR3 DNA: TGCAGTGCTCTTCGGACAGGGGCCGCCTACGAGCAGTACTTC
V gene: TRBV20-1; D gene: TRBD2; clone size: -; J gene: TRBJ2-5; CDR3 protein: CSALRTSGRKETQYF; CDR3 DNA: TGCAGTGCTCTCCGGACTAGCGGGAGGAAAGAGACCCAGTACTTC
V gene: TRBV30; D gene: -; clone size: few; J gene: TRBJ2-7; CDR3 protein: CAWTANTYSYEQYF; CDR3 DNA: TGTGCCTGGACTGCCAACACCTACTCCTACGAGCAGTACTTC
V gene: TRBV4-1; D gene: -; clone size: once; J gene: TRBJ1-1; CDR3 protein: CASSQDQGLNTEAFF; CDR3 DNA: TGCGCCAGCAGCCAAGATCAGGGCTTGAACACTGAAGCTTTCTTT
V gene: TRBV5-6; D gene: -; clone size: -; J gene: TRBJ1-2; CDR3 protein: CASSLALTGHYGYTF; CDR3 DNA: TGTGCCAGCAGCTTAGCTCTGACAGGTCACTATGGCTACACCTTC
V gene: TRBV12-3/TRBV12-4; D gene: -; clone size: few; J gene: TRBJ2-7; CDR3 protein: CASSLASSSEQYF; CDR3 DNA: TGTGCCAGCAGTCTAGCGTCTTCGTCCGAGCAGTACTTC
V gene: TRBV5-1; D gene: -; clone size: -; J gene: TRBJ1-1; CDR3 protein: CASSATRETEAFF; CDR3 DNA: TGCGCCAGCAGTGCCACACGGGAGACTGAAGCTTTCTTT
V gene: TRBV20-1; D gene: -; clone size: few; J gene: TRBJ1-6; CDR3 protein: CSARGFGNSPLHF; CDR3 DNA: TGCAGTGCTAGGGGTTTCGGTAATTCACCCCTCCACTTT